Reported below is one T cell receptor beta chain. This sample is part of a study of blood T cell repertoires in COVID-19. Original methodology: How many nucleated cells were present was estimated from reference gene primer amplification. The table came from immunoSEQ multiplex PCR; TCRdb's copy has only in-frame clones and leaves some out. The DNA gave D and trimming, while V, J and clone size come from that table. The sample has fewer than 200,000 clones, 70% to 90% seen once. CDR1 is SEHNR and CDR2 is FQNEAQ in the germline V gene (reference sequence). This CDR3 contains 15 residues. Trimming pared 2 bases from V and 0 bases from J, leaving 8 bases between.

The receptor comes from a man aged 35-49 years with acute or convalescent COVID-19. The chain joins TRBV7-9 to TRBJ1-3; unclear D gene. The specimen sequenced was peripheral blood. This CDR3 is CASSLYVGSGNTIYF. CDR3 bases: TGTGCCAGCAGCTTATATGTCGGCTCTGGAAACACCATATATTTT.